The entry below describes one T cell receptor (beta chain). A junction end diverges from the germline sequence, so it may reflect a read error. These data come from a study of tumor and adjacent non-tumor tissue in lung cancer. For the study at large: On average, productive TCRbeta reads reached about 4 million per sample.

A modified ARM-PCR protocol with three rounds of nested PCR amplified TCRbeta. TCRdb processed the multiplex PCR reads anew with MiXCR; each CDR3 protein has one entry. The sample contains some 120,000 distinct CDR3 sequences, about 66% of which appear only once. No cell sorting was done before RNA was extracted from the tissue. This receptor was taken from a young man with non-small cell lung cancer. Sequencing input: lung tumor tissue.

This chain's CDR3 is CSARLTGGGSGNTIYF. CDR3 DNA sequence: TGCAGTGCTAGACTCACTGGGGGAGGCTCTGGAAACACCATTTATTTT. The rearrangement uses TRBV20-1 and TRBJ1-3; D may be TRBD1 (5 bases). Germline loops: CDR1 DFQATT, CDR2 SNEGSKA (reference sequence). This CDR3 has 16 residues.